The 5 T cell receptor beta chains given below trace back to one sample, sequenced in a study of T-cell memory formation after mild COVID-19. TCRdb recomputed calls from the 5' RACE reads with MiXCR, one row per CDR3 protein. Of tens of thousands of distinct CDR3 sequences listed, 13% were seen once; the top ten hold 41%. The source material was PBMCs or a T cell subset sorted from them (not recorded which). These receptors were taken from a man aged 18 to 30 who had mild COVID-19 (a few samples of this study predate the infection). Cell type and time point are not known.

This clonotype appeared many times. The rearrangement links TRBV7-9 to TRBJ1-1; possible D gene TRBD1, 6 bases. Germline loops: CDR1 SEHNR, CDR2 FQNEAQ (reference sequence). V was clipped by 4 bases and J by 7 bases, with 10 bases between them. The CDR3 contains 12 residues. The CDR3 sequence: CASSSYRDEAFF. CDR3 in DNA: TGTGCCAGCAGCTCTTACAGGGATGAAGCTTTCTTT.

The chain uses TRBV6-1 and TRBJ1-5; no reliable D call. CDR1 and CDR2 from the germline V gene are MNHNS and SASEGT. The CDR3 totals 13 residues. Trimming pared 7 bases from V and 1 base from J, leaving 8 bases between. The CDR3 here is CASKWESNQPQHF. CDR3 in DNA: TGTGCCAGCAAGTGGGAAAGCAATCAGCCCCAGCATTTT.

The rearrangement links TRBV11-3 to TRBJ2-5, with D uncertain. Germline V gene lookup returns CDR1 SGHNT and CDR2 YENEEA. The CDR3 length is 14 residues. Trimming stripped 5 bases from V and 4 bases from J, with 14 bases between. CDR3: CASSPGWDGETQYF. The CDR3 DNA follows: TGTGCCAGCAGCCCCGGTTGGGATGGAGAGACCCAGTACTTC.

This clonotype was seen at least ten times. The chain couples TRBV7-6 to TRBJ2-1; 9 bases match TRBD2. V dropped 5 bases and J dropped 9; count of bases not matched to a gene: 17. Germline loops: CDR1 SGHVS, CDR2 FNYEAQ. CDR3 size: 17 residues. This CDR3 reads CASSPLEAKRGASEQFF. The CDR3 DNA follows: TGTGCCAGCAGCCCCCTGGAGGCTAAGCGGGGGGCGAGTGAGCAGTTCTTC.

This chain joins TRBV7-9 and TRBJ2-7; D might be TRBD2 (5 bases). V shed 1 base and J shed 7 bases, with 11 bases lying between them. CDR1 is SEHNR, CDR2 FQNEAQ, per germline (reference sequence). The CDR3 runs to 13 residues. The CDR3 DNA is TGTGCCAGCAGCTTAGGCGCCTCGGGGGAGCAGTACGTC. Its translation is CASSLGASGEQYV.